A selection of T cell receptor beta chains follows, all from one sample in a study of cytomegalovirus exposure and HLA in healthy donors. Here immunoSEQ multiplex PCR was the method, and the copy in TCRdb shows in-frame clones only, minus some. The sample yields approximately 140,000 clones, 63% seen once. Source material: PBMCs. These TCRs come from a woman aged 55-70 years in good health and CMV-seropositive. Each CDR3 is given with its conserved first and last residue. D genes are given only for firm matches. Some rows mark clone size as missing; the rest say once, few, many or name a class of expanded clone.

d_gene,v_gene,abundance,len,j_gene,CDR3nt,CDR3aa
TRBD1,TRBV29-1,few,12,TRBJ2-7,TGCAGCGTTGGGACAGGGTCTTACGAGCAGTACTTC,CSVGTGSYEQYF
TRBD2,TRBV5-1,NA,16,TRBJ2-5,TGCGCCAGCAGCTTGGGGACTAGCGGGGGGCAAGAGACCCAGTACTTC,CASSLGTSGGQETQYF
NA,TRBV18,NA,12,TRBJ1-1,TGTGCCAGCTCACCCGACAGTTATGAAGCTTTCTTT,CASSPDSYEAFF
TRBD2,TRBV9,NA,15,TRBJ2-2,TGTGCCAGCAGCGACCTAGCGGGAGCTACCGGGGAGCTGTTTTTT,CASSDLAGATGELFF
TRBD1,TRBV5-1,few,15,TRBJ2-5,TGCGCCAGCAGCTCGGGACAGGGAGGAGGAGAGACCCAGTACTTC,CASSSGQGGGETQYF
NA,TRBV5-4,once,13,TRBJ1-2,TGTGCCAGCAGCTTGGGACTTTCCTATGGCTACACCTTC,CASSLGLSYGYTF
TRBD1,TRBV27,once,17,TRBJ1-5,TGTGCCAGCAGTTTGTTGCCCCCGGGACAGAGTAATCAGCCCCAGCATTTT,CASSLLPPGQSNQPQHF
NA,TRBV7-2,NA,14,TRBJ2-3,TGTGCCAGCAGCTTAGACGGTAACACAGATACGCAGTATTTT,CASSLDGNTDTQYF
NA,TRBV19,NA,14,TRBJ1-1,TGTGCCAGTAGTATAAGTGGAGTGAAGGCTGAAGCTTTCTTT,CASSISGVKAEAFF
NA,TRBV7-5,NA,15,TRBJ2-7,TGTGCCAGAAGCTTGCTAGCGGAAAGGGGGTACGAGCAGTACTTC,CARSLLAERGYEQYF
NA,TRBV7-3,few,16,TRBJ2-3,TGTGCCAGCGCCCTCACTGGGGAGCGGTACACAGATACGCAGTATTTT,CASALTGERYTDTQYF
NA,TRBV30,NA,13,TRBJ2-4,TGTGCCTGGAGTATCCGGGACTGGGACATTCAGTACTTC,CAWSIRDWDIQYF
NA,TRBV20-1,once,10,TRBJ2-5,TGCAGTGCCCCCCATGAGACCCAGTACTTC,CSAPHETQYF
NA,TRBV23-1,NA,16,TRBJ2-7,TGCGCCAGCAGTCCCTCCTCTTTAAGGGGCTCATTCGAGCAGTACTTC,CASSPSSLRGSFEQYF
TRBD1,TRBV29-1,NA,13,TRBJ1-1,TGCAGCGGTATACAGGGGAGAGGAGGTGAAGCTTTCTTT,CSGIQGRGGEAFF
NA,TRBV5-1,NA,14,TRBJ2-3,TGCGCCAGCAGCTTAGGACAAGGACAAGGTACGCAGTATTTT,CASSLGQGQGTQYF
TRBD1,TRBV29-1,once,15,TRBJ1-1,TGCAGCTCTTCCGAGGGGACAGGGCTGAACACTGAAGCTTTCTTT,CSSSEGTGLNTEAFF
NA,TRBV19,NA,14,TRBJ1-2,TGTGCCAGTAGTGTTGGCGGAGTTCCGGGTGGCTACACCTTC,CASSVGGVPGGYTF
NA,TRBV7-8,NA,16,TRBJ2-1,TGTGCCAGCAGCTTTATCGCACGCGGAGCAGGGAATGAGCAGTTCTTC,CASSFIARGAGNEQFF
NA,TRBV6-5,NA,15,TRBJ2-7,TGTGCCAGCAGTTATAACTGGGCCTTAGTAGACGAGCAGTACTTC,CASSYNWALVDEQYF
TRBD2,TRBV5-1,NA,16,TRBJ2-1,TGCGCCAGCAGCCCCCGGACTAGCGGAATGAACAATGAGCAGTTCTTC,CASSPRTSGMNNEQFF
NA,TRBV5-4,few,11,TRBJ2-5,TGTGCCAGCAGCATCGGGAACGCCCAGTACTTC,CASSIGNAQYF
TRBD1,TRBV4-1,NA,19,TRBJ2-4,TGCGCCAGCAGCCACCAGACACTCTCCGGGACAGGAGAGAAAAACATTCAGTACTTC,CASSHQTLSGTGEKNIQYF
TRBD1,TRBV5-4,NA,14,TRBJ2-7,TGTGCCAGCAGCTTTCGGGACAGGGGGCTCGAGCAGTACTTC,CASSFRDRGLEQYF
NA,TRBV28,few,16,TRBJ2-1,TGTGCCAGCAGAGATAGGACAGGCGGGGGGTACAATGAGCAGTTCTTC,CASRDRTGGGYNEQFF
TRBD1,TRBV4-3,NA,18,TRBJ2-2,TGCGCCAGCAGCCAAGATCTGGGACAGGGTATCTCCGACGGGGAGCTGTTTTTT,CASSQDLGQGISDGELFF
NA,TRBV7-2,NA,17,TRBJ2-4,TGTGCCAGCAGCTTAAATCCGACAGCCCTAGCCAAAAACATTCAGTACTTC,CASSLNPTALAKNIQYF
NA,TRBV28,NA,13,TRBJ2-7,TGTGCCAGCAGTAGCAGCGGACCCTACGAGCAGTACTTC,CASSSSGPYEQYF
NA,TRBV7-9,NA,12,TRBJ2-1,TGTGCCAGCAGCTTAGGACAGGATGAGCAGTTCTTC,CASSLGQDEQFF
TRBD1,TRBV28,NA,13,TRBJ1-2,TGTGCCAGCAGTTTGAGACAGGGCTATGGCTACACCTTC,CASSLRQGYGYTF
NA,TRBV18,NA,12,TRBJ2-7,TGTGCCAGCTCATCTGTGAGTTACGAGCAGTACTTC,CASSSVSYEQYF
TRBD1,TRBV6-6,NA,16,TRBJ2-5,TGTGCCAGCAGTTCGGGGGGACAGGGGTTCCAAGAGACCCAGTACTTC,CASSSGGQGFQETQYF
NA,TRBV5-6,few,14,TRBJ1-1,TGTGCCAGCAGCTTGGAGGGGGGGGAGGGAGAAGCTTTCTTT,CASSLEGGEGEAFF
TRBD2,TRBV19,NA,17,TRBJ2-1,TGTGCCAGTAACCCGGGGATAGCGGGAGACCTCTACAATGAGCAGTTCTTC,CASNPGIAGDLYNEQFF
NA,TRBV9,NA,15,TRBJ1-4,TGTGCCAGCAGCGCGCACAGGGCATCGGGTGAAAAACTGTTTTTT,CASSAHRASGEKLFF
NA,TRBV5-8,NA,17,TRBJ2-6,TGTGCCAGCAGCTTAGGGCCGGGGGTAGCTGGGGCCAACGTCCTGACTTTC,CASSLGPGVAGANVLTF
NA,TRBV5-1,few,12,TRBJ1-2,TGCGCCAGCAGCCTAGACTCCTATGGCTACACCTTC,CASSLDSYGYTF
TRBD1,TRBV7-9,NA,14,TRBJ2-7,TGTGCCAGCAGCGTAGGGACAGGCGACTACGAGCAGTACTTC,CASSVGTGDYEQYF
NA,TRBV6-5,NA,14,TRBJ2-3,TGTGCCAGCAGAAGGGGTACGTTAACAGATACGCAGTATTTT,CASRRGTLTDTQYF
NA,TRBV5-1,NA,15,TRBJ1-1,TGCGCCAGCAGCTTGGCCGCGGGCGGGAACACTGAAGCTTTCTTT,CASSLAAGGNTEAFF
NA,TRBV27,few,13,TRBJ1-1,TGTGCCAGCAGTTTAAGCCGTAACACTGAAGCTTTCTTT,CASSLSRNTEAFF
NA,TRBV7-9,few,16,TRBJ2-2,TGTGCCAGCATCACAGACCGGTTGGTGGACACCGGGGAGCTGTTTTTT,CASITDRLVDTGELFF
TRBD2,TRBV5-1,NA,16,TRBJ2-1,TGCGCCAGCAGCTTGGAACTAGCGGGAGTTCATGATGAGCAGTTCTTC,CASSLELAGVHDEQFF
TRBD1,TRBV5-4,NA,15,TRBJ2-5,TGTGCCAGCAGTTTCTCGGGACAGGGGGGAGAGACCCAGTACTTC,CASSFSGQGGETQYF
TRBD1,TRBV7-2,NA,14,TRBJ1-1,TGTGCCAGCAGCTTCCAGGGGGCGGACACTGAAGCTTTCTTT,CASSFQGADTEAFF
TRBD1,TRBV5-1,NA,14,TRBJ1-4,TGCGCCAGCAGCCCAGCGGGACAGGGTGGGGAACTGTTTTTT,CASSPAGQGGELFF
NA,TRBV4-1,NA,15,TRBJ2-1,TGCGCCAGCAGCCAAGGGGCGGGGCAAAACAATGAGCAGTTCTTC,CASSQGAGQNNEQFF
NA,TRBV10-3,NA,13,TRBJ1-2,TGTGCCATCCGCGGGGGATCTAACTATGGCTACACCTTC,CAIRGGSNYGYTF
TRBD2,TRBV4-2,NA,18,TRBJ2-5,TGTGCCAGCAGCCAAGATCCTGCCGGGACTAGCGGCCAAGAGACCCAGTACTTC,CASSQDPAGTSGQETQYF
NA,TRBV2,NA,17,TRBJ1-5,TGTGCCAGCACACGCCCGGGACTACCTGGCGACAATCAGCCCCAGCATTTT,CASTRPGLPGDNQPQHF
NA,TRBV4-3,NA,13,TRBJ2-3,TGCGCCAGCAGCCAAGACGGGAAGGATACGCAGTATTTT,CASSQDGKDTQYF